A selection of T cell receptor beta chains follows, all from one sample in a study of shared T cell receptors in the human thymus. Method: immunoSEQ multiplex PCR; TCRdb's copy keeps in-frame clones and lacks some. Among 540,000 or so clones listed, around 78% were seen once. The same data also went into a second study, on human thymus T cells.

The material sequenced was thymocytes. All receptors come from a boy less than two years old with a congenital heart defect. CDR3s include the opening cysteine and the closing phenylalanine or tryptophan. Fields, in order: V gene, D gene, CDR3 length, clone size, J gene, CDR3 protein, CDR3 DNA. D genes are given only for firm matches. Rows give clone size only sometimes, using once, few, many, or a class for an expanded clone.

V: TRBV28; D: .; length: 15; size: .; J: TRBJ1-5; CDR3: CASSLSRTANQPQHF; DNA: TGTGCCAGCAGTTTATCCCGGACAGCGAATCAGCCCCAGCATTTT
V: TRBV6-6; D: TRBD2; length: 13; size: .; J: TRBJ2-7; CDR3: CASSYLTSSEQYF; DNA: TGTGCCAGCAGTTACTTGACTAGCTCTGAGCAGTACTTC
V: TRBV14; D: .; length: 14; size: .; J: TRBJ1-2; CDR3: CASSQVAGSYGYTF; DNA: TGTGCCAGCAGCCAAGTAGCCGGGTCCTATGGCTACACCTTC
V: TRBV4-3; D: TRBD2; length: 15; size: .; J: TRBJ2-7; CDR3: CASSQDWGGSYEQYF; DNA: TGCGCCAGCAGCCAAGATTGGGGGGGGTCCTACGAGCAGTACTTC
V: TRBV5-4; D: .; length: 14; size: few; J: TRBJ1-5; CDR3: CASSFGGDHQPQHF; DNA: TGTGCCAGCAGCTTCGGCGGGGACCATCAGCCCCAGCATTTT
V: TRBV14; D: .; length: 16; size: .; J: TRBJ2-5; CDR3: CASSQDRAGCTETQYF; DNA: TGTGCCAGCAGCCAAGATCGAGCAGGGTGTACTGAGACCCAGTACTTC
V: TRBV11-2; D: TRBD1; length: 18; size: once; J: TRBJ2-4; CDR3: CASSLLGTGSDLLNIQYF; DNA: TGTGCCAGCAGCTTACTCGGGACAGGGTCAGACCTCCTAAACATTCAGTACTTC
V: TRBV5-1; D: TRBD2; length: 18; size: .; J: TRBJ2-1; CDR3: CASSQGLAGGGGDNEQFF; DNA: TGCGCCAGCAGCCAAGGACTAGCGGGGGGAGGAGGGGACAATGAGCAGTTCTTC
V: TRBV7-2; D: TRBD1; length: 16; size: .; J: TRBJ1-2; CDR3: CASSLAGTGRPYGYTF; DNA: TGTGCCAGCAGCTTAGCCGGGACAGGGCGGCCATATGGCTACACCTTC
V: TRBV5-1; D: .; length: 17; size: .; J: TRBJ2-1; CDR3: CASSDHWQRDSYNEQFF; DNA: TGCGCCAGCAGCGACCATTGGCAGCGCGACTCCTACAATGAGCAGTTCTTC
V: TRBV6-5; D: TRBD1; length: 14; size: .; J: TRBJ1-2; CDR3: CASSQDRADYGYTF; DNA: TGTGCCAGCAGTCAGGACAGGGCAGACTATGGCTACACCTTC